This T cell receptor (beta chain) derives from a study of T cells after yellow fever vaccination. The CDR3 covers 17 residues. Trimming removed 3 bases at V and 0 bases at J, with 20 bases between. The germline V gene has CDR1 DFQATT and CDR2 SNEGSKA (reference sequence). Each CDR3 protein is one row after TCRdb ran MiXCR on the 5' RACE reads. The sample holds 300,000 to 400,000 distinct CDR3 sequences, approximately 3.9% seen once. In its sample, this clonotype was seen a few times. The chain links TRBV20-1 to TRBJ1-2, with D perhaps matching TRBD1 (5 bases). The receptor comes from a man aged 18 to 35 who received the YFV17D yellow fever vaccine. The sample here was PBMCs, taken 5 days after the yellow fever booster vaccination. The CDR3 sequence: CSARGVTGVEANYGYTF. As DNA, the CDR3 is TGCAGTGCTAGGGGTGTTACGGGGGTCGAAGCTAACTATGGCTACACCTTC.